Below, 9 T cell receptor beta chains from the same sample are listed, as sequenced in a study of a mutant IDH1 vaccine in newly diagnosed glioma (dated by TCRdb to the early 2020s). Library preparation was by the immunoSEQ multiplex PCR assay. Drawn from immuneACCESS, this table holds only the in-frame rearrangements with V and J called that TCRdb kept. Clones are partly lost; checked studies trace under half to an unresolved V gene and leave the rest unexplained. The sample table contains some 70,000 clones; only one count was recorded for approximately 84% of them. 13% of the sample goes to the ten largest clones. This specimen's time point label, interpreted: week 23, last vaccination. A 20-mer mutant IDH1 peptide at 300 micrograms in Montanide made up each vaccine dose, which was injected subcutaneously together with topical imiquimod. Their target antigens are unknown. The source was PBMCs, collected from a glioma patient whose treatment included an IDH1 peptide vaccine. The receptors stem from a man aged 18 to 30 with glioma.

This sequence joins TRBV4-1 and TRBJ1-6; D might be TRBD1 (6 bases). Germline lookup yields CDR1 MGHRA and CDR2 YSYEKL. Trimming shortened V by 0 bases and J by 3 bases, and 9 bases separated the two germline ends. This CDR3 region has 16 residues. The CDR3 DNA is TGCGCCAGCAGCCAAGATGGGGGCGACTATAATTCACCCCTCCACTTT. Its translation: CASSQDGGDYNSPLHF.

V usage is TRBV7-6 and J usage is TRBJ2-3, with 9 bases lining up with TRBD2. The CDR3 consists of 15 residues. CDR1 SGHVS and CDR2 FNYEAQ come from the germline V gene. Trimming took 5 bases from V and 1 from J; bases not matched to a gene: 4. CDR3 in DNA: TGTGCCAGCAGCCCCGGACTAGCGCGCACAGATACGCAGTATTTT. It codes for CASSPGLARTDTQYF.

This clone turned up a few times. The V call is TRBV4-3, the J call TRBJ1-5; no firm D call. Germline V CDR1 and CDR2: LGHNA, YSLEER. V was cut by 0 bases and J by 5 bases, with 5 bases left in between. The CDR3 is 13 amino acids. Here the CDR3 DNA reads TGCGCCAGCAGCCAAGATATGGATCAGCCCCAGCATTTT. Translation gives CASSQDMDQPQHF.

V is TRBV19 and J is TRBJ1-1; 8 bases agree with TRBD1. The CDR3 length is 15 residues. The V gene end was trimmed by 7 bases and the J gene end by 1 base; junction bases not matched to a gene: 8. CDR1 is LNHDA, CDR2 SQIVND, per germline (reference sequence). The DNA of the CDR3 is TGTGCCAGTACCGCGGACAGGGCGAGGAACACTGAAGCTTTCTTT. This translates into CASTADRARNTEAFF. Full variable domain (missing parts from reference TRBV19 and TRBJ1-1): DGGITQSPKYLFRKEGQNVTLSCEQNLNHDAMYWYRQDPGQGLRLIYYSQIVNDFQKGDIAEGYSVSREKKESFPLTVTSAQKNPTAFYLCASTADRARNTEAFFGQGTRLTVV.

The chain has TRBV15 and TRBJ2-7; 8 nucleotides align to TRBD2. The CDR3 runs 14 residues. The J segment lost 6 bases and the V segment lost 2 bases, leaving 6 bases of the junction unmatched. Looked up from germline, CDR1 is LNHNV and CDR2 is YYDKDF (reference sequence). CDR3 amino acids: CATSRSGGLAEQYF. Here the CDR3 DNA reads TGTGCCACCAGCAGATCGGGAGGGCTGGCCGAGCAGTACTTC.

In nucleotides, the CDR3 is TGTGCCAGCTCACCGGAGGGGGTCTATGGCTACACCTTC. Protein sequence: CASSPEGVYGYTF. The rearrangement joins TRBV18 to TRBJ1-2, with TRBD1 as a possible D gene (6 bases). V lost 3 bases, J lost 4 bases, and 9 bases lay in between. The CDR3 loop spans 13 amino acids. Germline CDR1 is KGHSH and CDR2 is LQKENI. Full variable domain (rest looked up from reference TRBV18 and TRBJ1-2): NAGVMQNPRHLVRRRGQEARLRCSPMKGHSHVYWYRQLPEEGLKFMVYLQKENIIDESGMPKERFSAEFPKEGPSILRIQQVVRGDSAAYFCASSPEGVYGYTFGSGTRLTVV.

The rearrangement links TRBV12-5 to TRBJ2-3, with TRBD2 matching over 9 bases. Germline values: CDR1 LGHNT, CDR2 FRNRAP. The CDR3 sequence is 15 residues long. Trimming removed 2 bases from V and 1 base from J; junction bases left unmatched: 1. The CDR3 reads CASGLWTSGTDTQYF. CDR3 sequence (DNA): TGTGCTAGTGGTTTGTGGACTAGCGGCACAGATACGCAGTATTTT.

V gene TRBV6-4 combines with J gene TRBJ2-1; D gene ambiguous. V lost 0 bases to trimming and J lost 7 bases, with 13 bases between them. Per the germline V gene, CDR1 is MRHNA and CDR2 is SNTAGT. This CDR3 has 15 amino acids. The CDR3 loop is CASSDSWPHRNEQFF. The CDR3 region has the DNA TGTGCCAGCAGTGACTCATGGCCCCATAGGAATGAGCAGTTCTTC.

The chain uses TRBV7-2 and TRBJ2-3; 12 nucleotides line up with TRBD1. Germline assignment: CDR1 SGHTA and CDR2 FQGNSA. This CDR3 is built from 16 residues. The V and J ends lost 5 bases and 5 bases, in that order; junction bases with no gene match: 8. CDR3 bases: TGTGCCAGCAGCGGGGTGGGACAGGGGGCCGGAGATACGCAGTATTTT. It yields the protein CASSGVGQGAGDTQYF. Combining the CDR3 with reference TRBV7-2 and TRBJ2-3 gives the whole variable domain GAGVSQSPSNKVTEKGKDVELRCDPISGHTALYWYRQSLGQGLEFLIYFQGNSAPDKSGLPSDRFSAERTGGSVSTLTIQRTQQEDSAVYLCASSGVGQGAGDTQYFGPGTRLTVL.